Listed here are 10 T cell receptor beta chains from one sample, sequenced in a study of monozygotic twins with inflammatory bowel disease. TCRdb re-called the 5' RACE reads and catalogs CDR3 proteins one per entry, DNA excluded. Its table lists roughly 320,000 distinct CDR3 sequences. Sequenced material: blood. The source is a human donor with ulcerative colitis or Crohn's disease, or a healthy co-twin of an affected twin (not recorded which).

The chain employs TRBV20-1 and TRBJ1-1; TCRdb reports TRBD1, a call that lacks DNA to check it against. Germline V CDR1 and CDR2: DFQATT, SNEGSKA (reference sequence). The CDR3 contains 15 residues. CDR3 loop: CSARGRTRMNTEAFF.

The rearrangement joins TRBV4-2 to TRBJ1-1; TCRdb indicates TRBD1, and absent DNA this call remains unverified. Germline values: CDR1 LGHNA, CDR2 YNFKEQ. The CDR3 has 16 residues. The CDR3 reads CASSKGAQRGNTEAFF.

The chain recombines TRBV6-1 with TRBJ2-7. There are 14 residues in the CDR3. Germline-derived CDR1 and CDR2 are MNHNS and SASEGT. This chain's CDR3 is CASSPGETSYEQYF.

The CDR3 region is CASRTERYTDTQYF. The chain uses TRBV2 and TRBJ2-3; the TRBD2 assignment by TCRdb is unverifiable without DNA. Germline lookup yields CDR1 SNHLY and CDR2 FYNNEI. The CDR3 has 14 residues.

The J gene is TRBJ2-2, the V gene TRBV7-9; TCRdb picks TRBD2, but there is no DNA to check that call. CDR1 is SEHNR and CDR2 is FQNEAQ in the germline V gene (reference sequence). The length of the CDR3 is 15 residues. CDR3 protein: CASSFSGTRSGELFF.

The chain employs TRBV28 and TRBJ1-5; TCRdb selects TRBD1, and the lack of DNA leaves this call unchecked. Germline CDR1 and CDR2: MDHEN and SYDVKM. This CDR3 has 15 residues. The CDR3: CASRLAGARNQPQHF.

This chain links TRBV20-1 with TRBJ1-1; there is no DNA to check the TCRdb D call of TRBD1. Germline lookup yields CDR1 DFQATT and CDR2 SNEGSKA (reference sequence). The CDR3 is made up of 13 amino acids. The CDR3 is CSAPGTHNTEAFF.

V and J are TRBV14 and TRBJ2-7. Germline values: CDR1 SGHDN, CDR2 FVKESK. The CDR3 runs 13 residues. CDR3 in amino acids: CASSQVVNYEQYF.

The V and J genes are TRBV5-1 and TRBJ2-7; no DNA is available, so the TRBD1 call from TCRdb remains unchecked. Germline V CDR1 and CDR2: SGHRS, YFSETQ. CDR3 length equals 13 residues. This CDR3 reads CASSPGDRYEQYF.

The V and J genes are TRBV7-2 and TRBJ2-3; TCRdb's D call of TRBD1 is untestable without DNA. The V gene's germline CDR1 is SGHTA and CDR2 FQGNSA. The CDR3 loop spans 15 amino acids. The CDR3 sequence is CASSLERGGPDTQYF.